A selection of T cell receptor beta chains follows, all from one sample in a study of identical twins. TCRdb called the 5' RACE reads again in MiXCR, with one record for every CDR3 protein. This table holds hundreds of thousands of distinct CDR3 sequences, roughly an eighth found once. These sequences were also reported in another study, on yellow fever vaccine responses in identical twins.

Specimen: PBMCs. The origin of the receptors is a woman under 30 in good health. The CDR3 runs from the conserved cysteine through the conserved F or W. D genes are given only for firm matches. Only part of the rows carry a size: once, few, many, or a class if the clone is expanded.

clone_size | d_call | j_call | v_call | cdr3_nt | cdr3_aa
few | TRBD2 | TRBJ2-2 | TRBV12-3/TRBV12-4 | TGTGCCAGCAGTTTACGGCTAGCGGGGGAGTTT | CASSLRLAGEF
few | . | TRBJ1-1 | TRBV20-1 | TGCAGTGCTAGAGATAGGGGGAGCGGGAACACTGAAGCTTTCTTT | CSARDRGSGNTEAFF
. | . | TRBJ2-7 | TRBV11-3 | TGTGCCAGCAGCTTAGCTATCGAGCAGTACTTC | CASSLAIEQYF
. | TRBD2 | TRBJ2-1 | TRBV7-8 | TGTGCCAGCAGCCCTCGACTAGCGGGGAGTTCGGATGAGCAGTTCTTC | CASSPRLAGSSDEQFF
. | . | TRBJ2-1 | TRBV3-1 | TGTGCCAGCACCCAAGTGGGCAGCAGCTCTAGGAATGAGCAGTTCTTC | CASTQVGSSSRNEQFF
. | . | TRBJ1-2 | TRBV28 | TGTGCCAGCAGTTTAAAGGGTCCGGGCTATGGCTACACCTTC | CASSLKGPGYGYTF
. | . | TRBJ1-1 | TRBV7-2 | TGTGCCAGCAGCTTCCTGACAGTCATAGACACTGAAGCTTTCTTT | CASSFLTVIDTEAFF
many | . | TRBJ1-2 | TRBV15 | TGTGCCACCAGCAGAGACGACTACTATGGCTACACCTTC | CATSRDDYYGYTF
few | . | TRBJ2-1 | TRBV24-1 | TGTGCCACCAGTGAAAATGACGGAGCGGCTATCTTTGAGCAGTTCTTC | CATSENDGAAIFEQFF
. | . | TRBJ2-7 | TRBV7-2 | TGTGCCAGCAGCTTAGTAGCGGACAGCTCCTACGAGCAGTACTTC | CASSLVADSSYEQYF
. | . | TRBJ2-1 | TRBV3-1 | TGTGCCAGCAGTCCCGCTGTTGGGGAGCAGTTCTTC | CASSPAVGEQFF
. | . | TRBJ2-1 | TRBV3-1 | TGTGCCAGCAGCCAAGAAAGACCCCGGGTCGAGCAGTTCTTC | CASSQERPRVEQFF